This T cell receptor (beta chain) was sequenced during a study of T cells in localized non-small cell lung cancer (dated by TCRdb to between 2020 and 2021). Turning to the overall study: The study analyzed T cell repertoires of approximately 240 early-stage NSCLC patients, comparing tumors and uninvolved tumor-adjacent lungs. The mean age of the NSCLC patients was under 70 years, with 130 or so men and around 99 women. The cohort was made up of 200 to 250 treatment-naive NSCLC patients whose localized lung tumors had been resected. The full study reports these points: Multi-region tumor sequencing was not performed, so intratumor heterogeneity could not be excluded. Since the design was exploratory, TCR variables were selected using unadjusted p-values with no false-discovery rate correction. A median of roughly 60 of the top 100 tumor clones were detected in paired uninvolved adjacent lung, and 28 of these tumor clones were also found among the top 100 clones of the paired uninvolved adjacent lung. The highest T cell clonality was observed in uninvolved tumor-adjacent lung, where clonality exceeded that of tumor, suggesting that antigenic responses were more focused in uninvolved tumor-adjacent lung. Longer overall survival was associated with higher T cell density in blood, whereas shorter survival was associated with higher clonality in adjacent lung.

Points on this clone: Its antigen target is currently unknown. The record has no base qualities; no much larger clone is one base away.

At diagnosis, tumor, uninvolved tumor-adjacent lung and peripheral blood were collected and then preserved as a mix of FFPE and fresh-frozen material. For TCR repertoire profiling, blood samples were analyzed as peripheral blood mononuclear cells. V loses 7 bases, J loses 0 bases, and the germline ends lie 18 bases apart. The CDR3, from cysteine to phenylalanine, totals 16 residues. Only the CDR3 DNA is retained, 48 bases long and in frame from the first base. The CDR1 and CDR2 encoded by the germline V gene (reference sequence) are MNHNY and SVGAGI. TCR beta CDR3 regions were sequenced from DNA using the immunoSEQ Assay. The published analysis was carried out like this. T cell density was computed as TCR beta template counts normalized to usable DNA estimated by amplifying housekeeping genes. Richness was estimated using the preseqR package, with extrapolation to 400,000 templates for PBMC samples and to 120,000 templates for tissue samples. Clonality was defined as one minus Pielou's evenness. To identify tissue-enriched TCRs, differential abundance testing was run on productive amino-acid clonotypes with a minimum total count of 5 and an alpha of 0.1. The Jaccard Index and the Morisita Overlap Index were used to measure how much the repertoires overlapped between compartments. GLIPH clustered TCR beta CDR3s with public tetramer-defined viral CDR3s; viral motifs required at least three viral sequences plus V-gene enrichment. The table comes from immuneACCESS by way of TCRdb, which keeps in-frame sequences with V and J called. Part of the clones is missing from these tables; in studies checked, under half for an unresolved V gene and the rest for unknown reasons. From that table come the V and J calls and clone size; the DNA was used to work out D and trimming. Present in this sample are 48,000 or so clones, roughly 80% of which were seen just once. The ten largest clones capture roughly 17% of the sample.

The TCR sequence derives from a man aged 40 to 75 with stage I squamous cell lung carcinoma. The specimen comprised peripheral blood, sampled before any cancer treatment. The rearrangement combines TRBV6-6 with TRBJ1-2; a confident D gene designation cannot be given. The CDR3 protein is CASMDGELGANYGYTF. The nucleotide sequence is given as TGTGCCAGCATGGACGGCGAGCTAGGAGCTAACTATGGCTACACCTTC.